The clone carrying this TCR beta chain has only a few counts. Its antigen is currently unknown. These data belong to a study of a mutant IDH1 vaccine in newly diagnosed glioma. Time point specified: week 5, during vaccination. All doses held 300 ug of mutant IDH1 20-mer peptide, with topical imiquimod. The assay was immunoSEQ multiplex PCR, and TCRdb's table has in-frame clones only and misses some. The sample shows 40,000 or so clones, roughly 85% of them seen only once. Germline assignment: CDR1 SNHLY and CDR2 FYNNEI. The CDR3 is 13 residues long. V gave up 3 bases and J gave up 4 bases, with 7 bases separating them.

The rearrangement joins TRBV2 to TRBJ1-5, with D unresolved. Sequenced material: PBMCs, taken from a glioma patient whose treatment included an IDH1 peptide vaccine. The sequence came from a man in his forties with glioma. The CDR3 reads CASSDWANQPQHF. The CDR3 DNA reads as TGTGCCAGCAGTGATTGGGCAAATCAGCCCCAGCATTTT.